This T cell receptor (beta chain) was documented in a study of blood T cell repertoires in COVID-19. Study context: Nucleic acid was either cDNA or gDNA, and it came from T cells, B-cell-depleted T cells, or PBMCs.

This table comes from immunoSEQ multiplex PCR, and its TCRdb copy is limited to in-frame clones, with some not included. The table records around 120,000 clones, about 86% of them present only once. What was sequenced was peripheral blood. The receptor was isolated from a man at least 80 years old with active or convalescent COVID-19.

CDR3 sequence (DNA): TGTGCCAGCCTTGGTCTCGGACAGGTGGGGTCCGGGGAGCTGTTTTTT. Amino acid sequence: CASLGLGQVGSGELFF. The V gene is TRBV7-3, the J gene TRBJ2-2; 7 bases map to TRBD1. CDR3 length: 16 amino acids. V trimming: 8 bases; J trimming: 6 bases; junction bases outside the gene matches: 15. Germline values: CDR1 SGHTA, CDR2 FQGTGA.